One and the same sample provided the 25 T cell receptor beta chains below, sequenced in a study of blood T cell repertoires in COVID-19. Sequenced by immunoSEQ multiplex PCR; TCRdb stores in-frame clones only, minus some. The data show about 50,000 clones, with 90% seen just once and nearly 10% held by the top ten. Specimen: peripheral blood. The source is a woman of 80 years or more with acute or convalescent COVID-19.

The CDR3 region has the DNA TGCGCCAGCAGCCTTACTAGCGGGAGGAGCACAGATACGCAGTATTTT. This encodes CASSLTSGRSTDTQYF. The rearrangement links TRBV4-3 to TRBJ2-3; 12 bases agree with TRBD2. With V trimmed by 4 bases and J by 0 bases, 2 bases remained unmatched. This CDR3 has 16 amino acids. Germline-derived CDR1 and CDR2 are LGHNA and YSLEER.

The V gene is TRBV5-1, the J gene TRBJ2-2; maybe TRBD2 (6 bases). The germline CDR1 and CDR2 sequences are SGHRS and YFSETQ. The CDR3 loop spans 14 amino acids. V lost 0 bases, J lost 7 bases, and 10 bases lay in between. Here the CDR3 reads CASSLGLVRGELFF. DNA of the CDR3: TGCGCCAGCAGCTTGGGACTAGTCCGCGGGGAGCTGTTTTTT.

The rearrangement links TRBV2 to TRBJ2-7, with 11 bases aligning to TRBD1. This CDR3 has 13 residues. V lost 7 bases and J lost 4; bases outside the gene matches: 3. Germline-derived CDR1 and CDR2 are SNHLY and FYNNEI. The CDR3 is CASTRDRGYEQYF. The CDR3 bases are TGTGCCAGCACTCGGGACAGGGGGTACGAGCAGTACTTC.

The chain combines TRBV6-2 or TRBV6-3 with TRBJ1-3; 8 nucleotides align to TRBD1. The germline CDR1 and CDR2 sequences are MNHEY and SVGEGT. CDR3 size: 15 residues. V gave up 6 bases and J gave up 2 bases; unmatched junction bases: 6. As DNA, the CDR3 is TGTGCCAGCAGACCTACAGGGGGAACTGGAAACACCATATATTTT. The encoded protein is CASRPTGGTGNTIYF.

The chain carries TRBV4-1 and TRBJ2-7; 8 nucleotides match TRBD2. The CDR3 consists of 15 residues. Trimming removed 3 bases from V and 2 bases from J; junction bases left unmatched: 6. Per germline, CDR1 MGHRA and CDR2 YSYEKL. The CDR3 region has the DNA TGCGCCAGCAGCCACCTAGCGGGCCCAACCTACGAGCAGTACTTC. Translated, it gives CASSHLAGPTYEQYF.

The CDR3 sequence is CASSVRDQETQYF. CDR3 nucleotide sequence: TGTGCCAGTTCGGTACGGGACCAAGAGACCCAGTACTTC. This sequence joins TRBV19 and TRBJ2-5; no firm D call. V dropped 8 bases and J dropped 0 bases, with 10 bases sitting between them. This CDR3 spans 13 amino acids. Germline V CDR1 and CDR2: LNHDA, SQIVND (reference sequence).

The gene calls are TRBV28 and TRBJ2-3; 11 bases map to TRBD2. Germline lookup yields CDR1 MDHEN and CDR2 SYDVKM. V lost 5 bases and J lost 2; bases outside the gene matches: 6. The CDR3 consists of 16 residues. This chain's CDR3 is CASSAPTSGDTDTQYF. CDR3 DNA sequence: TGTGCCAGCAGTGCCCCGACTAGCGGGGACACAGATACGCAGTATTTT.

The chain uses TRBV30 and TRBJ1-4; 7 positions match TRBD1. CDR3 length equals 13 residues. Germline V gene data show CDR1 as GTSNPN and CDR2 as SVGIG (reference sequence). The junction had 5 bases not matched to a gene; V was cut back by 2 bases and J by 8 bases. CDR3 DNA sequence: TGTGCCTGGAGTAGGGGGCTAGGGGAAAAACTGTTTTTT. It yields the protein CAWSRGLGEKLFF.

V is TRBV2 and J is TRBJ2-5; 8 nucleotides agree with TRBD1. The CDR3 contains 14 residues. Germline CDR1 is SNHLY and CDR2 is FYNNEI. V shed 6 bases, J shed 5 bases, and the junction held 8 bases outside the gene matches. The CDR3 spells CASRDRVGRETQYF. CDR3 in DNA: TGTGCCAGCAGGGACAGGGTGGGAAGGGAGACCCAGTACTTC.

This clone was counted a few times. The chain combines TRBV19 with TRBJ1-4; 7 bases map to TRBD1. The CDR3 is 14 amino acids. Looked up from germline, CDR1 is LNHDA and CDR2 is SQIVND (reference sequence). Losses at the gene ends were 5 bases for V and 8 bases for J; bases not matched to a gene: 8. The CDR3 nucleotides read TGTGCCAGTAGTTTAACAGGGGTAGACGAAAAACTGTTTTTT. Translating gives CASSLTGVDEKLFF.

The CDR3 DNA reads TGTGCCAGCAGCTACTCAGGGCTAGCTAATGAAAAACTGTTTTTT. The encoded protein is CASSYSGLANEKLFF. The chain uses TRBV7-2 and TRBJ1-4, with D possibly TRBD1 on 5 matching bases. This CDR3 spans 15 amino acids. The germline V and J ends were trimmed by 4 bases and 3 bases, with 12 bases remaining between them. Germline V gives CDR1 SGHTA, CDR2 FQGNSA.

The chain carries TRBV18 and TRBJ2-7; D unclear. This CDR3 comprises 12 residues. The V end was cut by 4 bases, the J end by 0 bases, with 4 bases between. CDR1 is KGHSH, CDR2 LQKENI, per germline. CDR3 amino acids: CASSLVSYEQYF. Here the CDR3 DNA reads TGTGCCAGCTCACTCGTCTCCTACGAGCAGTACTTC.

The rearrangement joins TRBV9 to TRBJ2-3; D might be TRBD2 (5 bases). CDR1 and CDR2 from the germline V gene are SGDLS and YYNGEE. Trimming took off 3 bases at V and 3 bases at J, with 11 bases between the two ends. CDR3 length: 14 amino acids. The CDR3 protein is CASSGGMGTDTQYF. For the CDR3, the DNA is TGTGCCAGCAGCGGAGGGATGGGGACAGATACGCAGTATTTT.

This chain uses TRBV28 with TRBJ1-1; possible D gene TRBD1, 6 bases. CDR1 and CDR2 (germline): MDHEN, SYDVKM. The CDR3 covers 14 residues. The V end was cut by 7 bases, the J end by 8 bases, with 20 bases between. The CDR3 sequence: CASTRNSRGGEAFF. As DNA, the CDR3 is TGTGCCAGCACCCGGAACAGCAGGGGTGGCGAAGCTTTCTTT. Full variable domain (missing parts from reference TRBV28 and TRBJ1-1): DVKVTQSSRYLVKRTGEKVFLECVQDMDHENMFWYRQDPGLGLRLIYFSYDVKMKEKGDIPEGYSVSREKKERFSLILESASTNQTSMYLCASTRNSRGGEAFFGQGTRLTVV.

CDR3 region: CATSRDSFNPAGNEKLFF. For the CDR3, the DNA is TGTGCCACCAGCAGAGATTCGTTCAACCCCGCGGGGAATGAAAAACTGTTTTTT. The rearrangement joins TRBV15 to TRBJ1-4; D gene uncertain. V was cut by 0 bases and J by 5 bases, with 19 bases left in between. Germline values: CDR1 LNHNV, CDR2 YYDKDF (reference sequence). The CDR3 has 18 amino acids.

The genes are TRBV4-1 and TRBJ1-6, with unresolved D. This CDR3 spans 19 amino acids. V was trimmed by 2 bases and J by 0 bases, leaving 17 bases between them. The V gene's germline CDR1 is MGHRA and CDR2 YSYEKL. CDR3 amino acids: CASSQNSRQGSSYNSPLHF. CDR3 coding DNA: TGCGCCAGCAGCCAAAACTCTCGACAAGGGAGCTCCTATAATTCACCCCTCCACTTT.

The rearrangement links TRBV18 to TRBJ1-4, with 7 bases matching TRBD1. This CDR3 is built from 16 residues. V dropped 1 base and J dropped 4; count of bases not matched to a gene: 6. Germline CDR1 KGHSH, CDR2 LQKENI. The CDR3 nucleotides are TGTGCCAGCTCACCACTCACCGGGACAGTTAATGAAAAACTGTTTTTT. It specifies CASSPLTGTVNEKLFF.

The chain combines TRBV5-5 with TRBJ1-2; 7 positions match TRBD1. The germline CDR1 and CDR2 sequences are SGHKS and YYEKEE (reference sequence). This CDR3 region has 15 residues. The junction had 5 bases not matched to a gene; V was cut back by 0 bases and J by 3 bases. The CDR3 reads CASSLASQGHYGYTF. In DNA, the CDR3 is TGTGCCAGCAGCTTGGCCTCACAGGGGCACTATGGCTACACCTTC.

This rearrangement joins TRBV30 to TRBJ1-2; the match to TRBD1 covers 7 bases. Germline CDR1 and CDR2: GTSNPN and SVGIG (reference sequence). The length of the CDR3 is 14 residues. Trimming at V came to 2 bases and at J to 2 bases, leaving 5 bases not matched to a gene. CDR3 loop: CAWSRDSGNYGYTF. Written as DNA, the CDR3 is TGTGCCTGGAGTCGGGACAGCGGGAACTATGGCTACACCTTC.

The chain couples TRBV2 to TRBJ2-3; D is undetermined. V was trimmed by 1 base and J by 2 bases, leaving 10 bases between them. Per germline, CDR1 SNHLY and CDR2 FYNNEI. The CDR3 is 15 residues long. CDR3 protein: CASSEVGSATDTQYF. CDR3 nucleotides: TGTGCCAGCAGTGAAGTGGGCTCCGCCACAGATACGCAGTATTTT.

This chain uses TRBV5-1 with TRBJ2-3, with 15 bases matching TRBD2. The V and J ends lost 3 bases and 10 bases, in that order; junction bases with no gene match: 9. The germline V gene encodes CDR1 SGHRS and CDR2 YFSETQ. CDR3 length equals 16 residues. CDR3 sequence: CASSSGLAGGEVSQYF. As DNA, the CDR3 is TGCGCCAGCAGCTCCGGACTAGCGGGAGGGGAGGTGTCGCAGTATTTT. The full variable domain, in which reference TRBV5-1 and TRBJ2-3 provide the parts outside the CDR3, is KAGVTQTPRYLIKTRGQQVTLSCSPISGHRSVSWYQQTPGQGLQFLFEYFSETQRNKGNFPGRFSGRQFSNSRSEMNVSTLELGDSALYLCASSSGLAGGEVSQYFGPGTRLTVL.

The table lists this clone with a count of one. As DNA, the CDR3 is TGTGCCAGCAGCCAAAGAATGAGCGGGAGGGGCAATGAGCAGTTCTTC. It yields the protein CASSQRMSGRGNEQFF. The chain is built from TRBV16 and TRBJ2-1; TRBD2 matches 10 bases. J was trimmed by 6 bases and V by 2 bases; bases with no gene match: 7. Germline V gives CDR1 KGHSY, CDR2 FQNENV. The CDR3 covers 16 residues.

The chain is built from TRBV18 and TRBJ2-6; the D gene is possibly TRBD2 (6 bases). Per germline, CDR1 KGHSH and CDR2 LQKENI. This CDR3 comprises 17 residues. The ends were cut back, 0 bases at V and 0 bases at J, with 9 bases in the middle. DNA for the CDR3: TGTGCCAGCTCACCACCTGCGGGGACCTCTGGGGCCAACGTCCTGACTTTC. Protein sequence: CASSPPAGTSGANVLTF.

The J gene is TRBJ1-2, the V gene TRBV7-8; a possible D gene is TRBD1 (6 bases). CDR3 length: 18 amino acids. V lost 1 base, J lost 7 bases, and 25 bases lay in between. Germline-derived CDR1 and CDR2 are SGHVS and FQNEAQ. The CDR3 loop reads CASSLVRFRGSIRSGYTF. The CDR3 region has the DNA TGTGCCAGCAGCTTAGTAAGGTTCAGGGGTTCCATCCGAAGTGGCTACACCTTC.

The chain's CDR3 is CASSPRGAANSHTDTQYF. CDR3 DNA sequence: TGTGCCAGCAGCCCCCGTGGGGCGGCAAACTCTCACACAGATACGCAGTATTTT. The chain couples TRBV9 to TRBJ2-3; D might be TRBD1 (5 bases). CDR1 and CDR2 from the germline V gene are SGDLS and YYNGEE. Between the trimmed V and J ends, which lost 4 bases and 2 bases, there was a span of 23 bases. The CDR3 contains 18 residues.